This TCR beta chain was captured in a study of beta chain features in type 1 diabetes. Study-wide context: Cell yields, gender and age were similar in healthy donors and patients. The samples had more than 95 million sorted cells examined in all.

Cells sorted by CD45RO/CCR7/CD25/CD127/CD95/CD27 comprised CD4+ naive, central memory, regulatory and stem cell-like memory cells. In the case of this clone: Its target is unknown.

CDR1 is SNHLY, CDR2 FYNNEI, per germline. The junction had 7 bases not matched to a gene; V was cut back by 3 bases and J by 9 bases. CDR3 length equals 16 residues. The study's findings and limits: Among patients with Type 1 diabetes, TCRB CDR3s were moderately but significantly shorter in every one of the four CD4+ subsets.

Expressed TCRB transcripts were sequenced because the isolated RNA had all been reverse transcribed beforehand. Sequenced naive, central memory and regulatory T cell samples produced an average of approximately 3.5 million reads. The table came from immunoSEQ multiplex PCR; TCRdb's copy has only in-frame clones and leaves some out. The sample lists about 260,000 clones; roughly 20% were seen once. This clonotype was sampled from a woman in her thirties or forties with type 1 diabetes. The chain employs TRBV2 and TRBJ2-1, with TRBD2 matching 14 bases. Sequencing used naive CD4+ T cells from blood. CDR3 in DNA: TGTGCCAGCAGTGAGACCGGGACTAGCGGGAGTAGTGAGCAGTTCTTC. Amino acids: CASSETGTSGSSEQFF.